One sample yielded the 24 T cell receptor beta chains listed below, sequenced in a study of tumor-infiltrating lymphocytes in oesophageal squamous cell carcinoma. MiXCR, applied by TCRdb to the PCR reads, yields one record per CDR3 protein. The sample lists 8,500 to 14,000 distinct CDR3 sequences, around half occurring once. Material: esophageal tumor tissue. Receptor source: a male donor with esophageal squamous cell carcinoma.

This clonotype was counted a single time. The genes are TRBV6-5 and TRBJ2-1, with D possibly being TRBD1 (7 bases). The last part of the DNA fits TRBJ2-5 better; the J call may be wrong. Germline CDR1 reads MNHEY; CDR2 reads SVGAGI. The CDR3 is 14 amino acids. CDR3: CASSATGEEETQYF. CDR3 nucleotide sequence: TGTGCCAGCAGCGCAACAGGGGAGGAGGAGACCCAGTACTTC.

This clonotype was picked up a small number of times. The rearrangement joins TRBV6-1 to TRBJ2-7; unclear D gene. V dropped 2 bases and J dropped 2 bases, with 10 bases sitting between them. This CDR3 spans 14 amino acids. Germline V CDR1 and CDR2: MNHNS, SASEGT. The CDR3 DNA reads TGTGCCAGCAGTGAACCGAACACGGCCTACGAGCAGTACTTC. Translation: CASSEPNTAYEQYF.

The J gene is TRBJ2-5, the V gene TRBV6-1; possible D gene TRBD1, 6 bases. The J call may be in error: the DNA end matches TRBJ1-2 better. Germline assignment: CDR1 MNHNS and CDR2 SASEGT. CDR3 length equals 15 residues. The CDR3 spells CASSELRGSRDGYTF. The CDR3 DNA follows: TGTGCCAGCAGTGAACTAAGGGGGAGTAGAGATGGCTACACCTTC.

The rearrangement links TRBV7-3 to TRBJ2-2; no definite D call. Trimming shortened V by 2 bases and J by 3 bases, and 10 bases separated the two germline ends. The CDR3 is 15 amino acids. Looked up from germline, CDR1 is SGHTA and CDR2 is FQGTGA. Here the CDR3 reads CASSLLPGYTGELFF. The CDR3 DNA sequence: TGTGCCAGCAGCTTACTTCCTGGTTACACCGGGGAGCTGTTTTTT.

The genes are TRBV6-8 and TRBJ2-5, with 7 positions matching TRBD2. Gene TRBJ2-7 matches the end of the DNA better, so the J call may be wrong. The CDR3 extends over 14 amino acids. Germline V gene sequence: CDR1 MNHGY, CDR2 SAAAGT. Here the CDR3 DNA reads TGTGCCAGCAGCACCCTGGGGGGGGGCTACGAGCAGTACTTC. It translates to CASSTLGGGYEQYF.

This clonotype has ten or more counts. V is TRBV12-3 or TRBV12-4 and J is TRBJ2-5; tentatively, D is TRBD1 or TRBD2 (5 bases each). The CDR3 extends over 14 amino acids. The V end was cut by 1 base, the J end by 1 base, with 7 bases between. The DNA of the CDR3 is TGTGCCAGCAGTTTAGGTGGGACCCAAGAGACCCAGTACTTC. Amino acid sequence: CASSLGGTQETQYF.

The rearrangement uses TRBV6-2 or TRBV6-3 and TRBJ1-1; D is possibly TRBD1 (5 bases). Between the trimmed V and J ends, which lost 5 bases and 6 bases, there was a span of 16 bases. The CDR3 spans 14 residues. Germline assignment: CDR1 MNHEY and CDR2 SVGEGT. Here the CDR3 DNA reads TGTGCCAGCAGTGGTTTGGGGGGAGCCTCTGAAGCTTTCTTT. Protein product: CASSGLGGASEAFF.

The chain combines TRBV7-2 with TRBJ2-4; 7 bases are shared with TRBD1. Losses at the gene ends were 5 bases for V and 1 base for J; bases not matched to a gene: 8. There are 16 residues in the CDR3. Germline values: CDR1 SGHTA, CDR2 FQGNSA. CDR3 protein: CASSPDRAEAKNIQYF. The CDR3 bases are TGTGCCAGCAGCCCAGACAGGGCGGAGGCCAAAAACATTCAGTACTTC.

V gene TRBV6-2 or TRBV6-3 combines with J gene TRBJ1-5; D is ambiguous. Germline loops: CDR1 MNHEY, CDR2 SVGEGT. V was clipped by 4 bases and J by 1 base, with 5 bases between them. CDR3 length equals 13 residues. CDR3 nucleotides: TGTGCCAGCAGTTGGGGAAGCAATCAGCCCCAGCATTTT. Translating gives CASSWGSNQPQHF.

The chain couples TRBV7-4 to TRBJ2-6; D call uncertain. The assigned J gene may be wrong: the sequence end matches TRBJ2-1 better. The germline gives CDR1 SGHVT, CDR2 SQSDAQ. CDR3 length equals 12 residues. CDR3 in amino acids: CASSSVGETQFF. In DNA, the CDR3 is TGTGCCAGCAGCTCAGTGGGCGAGACCCAGTTCTTC.

This clonotype was seen only a few times. The chain uses TRBV7-6 and TRBJ2-3; 9 bases align to TRBD1. The CDR3 covers 15 residues. Trimming cost V 5 bases and J 8 bases; bases outside gene matches: 11. From germline, CDR1 is SGHVS and CDR2 FNYEAQ. DNA for the CDR3: TGTGCCAGCAGCCTACAGGGGGCAAAGCGAGGTACGCAGTATTTT. It is translated as CASSLQGAKRGTQYF. The complete variable domain, with remaining parts taken from reference TRBV7-6 and TRBJ2-3, reads GAGVSQSPRYKVTKRGQDVALRCDPISGHVSLYWYRQALGQGPEFLTYFNYEAQQDKSGLPNDRFSAERPEGSISTLTIQRTEQRDSAMYRCASSLQGAKRGTQYFGPGTRLTVL.

The chain couples TRBV7-4 to TRBJ2-3; D call uncertain. TRBJ2-1 explains the end of the DNA better; the J call may be wrong. Looked up from germline, CDR1 is SGHVT and CDR2 is SQSDAQ. This CDR3 has 11 residues. CDR3 sequence (DNA): TGTGCCAGCAGCTTAGAAGAGACCCAGTTCTTC. Translation: CASSLEETQFF.

This clonotype was recorded at least ten times. V is TRBV27 and J is TRBJ2-3; no clear D. The CDR3 is 12 amino acids. Germline V CDR1 and CDR2: MNHEY, SMNVEV (reference sequence). Trimming shortened V by 8 bases and J by 2 bases, and 8 bases separated the two germline ends. The CDR3 sequence: CASRRDTDTQYF. DNA for the CDR3: TGTGCCAGCCGTAGAGACACAGATACGCAGTATTTT.

As to this clonotype: An end of the junction differs from the germline gene, which may be a read error. V gene TRBV7-9 combines with J gene TRBJ2-3; possibly TRBD1 for D (5 bases). The J call may be mistaken, given a closer DNA end match to TRBJ2-7. Germline CDR1 is SEHNR and CDR2 is FQNEAQ (reference sequence). This CDR3 is built from 13 residues. The CDR3 DNA reads as TGTGCTAGCAGCTTAGTAGGACAAGGGGAGCAGTACTTC. Translation: CASSLVGQGEQYF.

This chain uses TRBV6-1 with TRBJ1-3; 7 nucleotides match TRBD1. The CDR3 totals 17 residues. The V and J ends lost 8 bases and 0 bases, in that order; junction bases with no gene match: 13. Germline V CDR1 and CDR2: MNHNS, SASEGT. CDR3 bases: TGTGCCAGCCGGGTAGATGGACAGGCCCTCTCTGGAAACACCATATATTTT. Translating it yields CASRVDGQALSGNTIYF.

This clonotype was detected only a few times. The rearrangement links TRBV7-3 to TRBJ2-7; unclear D gene. The J call is in doubt because the DNA end fits TRBJ2-1 better. Germline values: CDR1 SGHTA, CDR2 FQGTGA. The CDR3 extends over 13 amino acids. CDR3 region: CASSLGARDEQFF. Here the CDR3 DNA reads TGTGCCAGCAGCTTAGGTGCCAGAGATGAGCAGTTCTTC.

By its share, this clonotype is medium-sized (0.01 to 0.1%). This chain connects TRBV11-3 to TRBJ2-7; D ambiguous. V lost 1 base, J lost 0 bases, and 7 bases lay in between. The germline V gene encodes CDR1 SGHNT and CDR2 YENEEA. The CDR3 runs to 14 residues. The CDR3 DNA sequence: TGTGCCAGCAGCTTAGTCCTCAGCTCCTACGAGCAGTACTTC. The encoded protein is CASSLVLSSYEQYF.

The sample holds many counts of this clonotype. For the CDR3, the DNA is TGTGCCAGCAGACTACAGGGGGGCACTGAAGCTTTCTTT. Translated, it gives CASRLQGGTEAFF. V usage is TRBV12-3 or TRBV12-4 and J usage is TRBJ1-1; 8 bases are shared with TRBD1. V shed 6 bases, J shed 4 bases, and the junction held 4 bases outside the gene matches. This CDR3 spans 13 amino acids.

The chain is built from TRBV9 and TRBJ2-4; the match to TRBD2 covers 11 bases. The J call may be wrong; the DNA end is better matched by TRBJ2-1. The CDR3 loop spans 18 amino acids. Germline V gives CDR1 SGDLS, CDR2 YYNGEE. The CDR3 DNA is TGTGCCAGCAGCGCCCGTGGGGGGACTAGCGGAGGCTACAATGAGCAGTTCTTC. This translates into CASSARGGTSGGYNEQFF.

The chain employs TRBV5-1 and TRBJ2-5; D is ambiguous. The closer fit of TRBJ2-7 to the DNA end suggests the J call may be wrong. Germline CDR1 reads SGHRS; CDR2 reads YFSETQ. The CDR3 covers 15 residues. As DNA, the CDR3 is TGCGCCAGCAGCTTGGACACGGAGAGCTCCTACGAGCAGTACTTC. Protein product: CASSLDTESSYEQYF.

The chain uses TRBV20-1 and TRBJ2-1, with D possibly being TRBD2 (6 bases). The CDR3 is 12 amino acids. V dropped 3 bases and J dropped 3 bases, with 6 bases sitting between them. The germline V gene encodes CDR1 DFQATT and CDR2 SNEGSKA (reference sequence). Written as DNA, the CDR3 is TGCAGTGCTAGCGGGAGCTACAATGAGCAGTTCTTC. It specifies CSASGSYNEQFF.

Note on this clonotype: At one boundary the junction diverges from the germline segment, which might be a read error. The chain links TRBV7-2 to TRBJ1-6; D gene unclear. The germline CDR1 and CDR2 sequences are SGHTA and FQGNSA. The CDR3 contains 14 residues. The CDR3 region has the DNA TGTGCCAGCAACTTAAGGCCTAGCAGGTCACCCCTCCACTTT. Translated: CASNLRPSRSPLHF.

The J gene is TRBJ2-6, the V gene TRBV5-1; D could derive from TRBD1 or TRBD2 (5 bases each). The DNA end is more similar to TRBJ2-7, so the J call may be wrong. CDR3 size: 17 residues. Germline lookup yields CDR1 SGHRS and CDR2 YFSETQ. The CDR3 nucleotides read TGCGCCAGCAGCTTGGGCGATTTGGGACCCCTCCTCTACGAGCAGTACTTC. It yields the protein CASSLGDLGPLLYEQYF.

In its sample, this clonotype ranks as large (0.1 to 1%). The chain recombines TRBV7-2 with TRBJ2-7; D is undetermined. Trimming took off 2 bases at V and 7 bases at J, with 6 bases between the two ends. The CDR3 extends over 11 amino acids. The V gene's germline CDR1 is SGHTA and CDR2 FQGNSA. This CDR3 reads CASSLSREQYF. DNA of the CDR3: TGTGCCAGCAGCTTAAGCAGGGAGCAGTACTTC.